The rows below give T cell receptor beta chains drawn from one sample of a study of blood T cell repertoires in COVID-19. Libraries were prepared by immunoSEQ multiplex PCR; TCRdb keeps only in-frame clonotypes and omits some of them. The sample has tens of thousands of clones, 79% seen once. The sequenced material came from peripheral blood. The receptors stem from a woman of 80 years or more with active or convalescent COVID-19. The CDR3 runs from the conserved cysteine through the conserved F or W. The D gene is left open where the match is weak. Clone size, where shown, is once, few, many, or a class for clones that have expanded.

J,D,V,size,DNA,CDR3
TRBJ1-2,-,TRBV24-1,-,TGTGCCACCAGTGATTTGTGGCGGTTCTATGGCTACACCTTC,CATSDLWRFYGYTF
TRBJ1-5,-,TRBV4-1,-,TGCGCCAGCAGCCAAGATCAATCAGTGGCCCAGCATTTT,CASSQDQSVAQHF
TRBJ2-1,-,TRBV5-6,-,TGTGCCAGCAGCCCCCCTAGCTCCCACTACAATGAGCAGTTCTTC,CASSPPSSHYNEQFF
TRBJ1-5,-,TRBV28,-,TGTGCCAGCAGTTTGAGCGGTGTTGCCCAGCATTTT,CASSLSGVAQHF
TRBJ2-7,TRBD2,TRBV7-2,-,TGTGCCAGCAGCCCAGTCCGACTAGCGGGAGGCTCCTACGAGCAGTACTTC,CASSPVRLAGGSYEQYF
TRBJ2-1,TRBD1,TRBV6-4,-,TGTGCCAGCAGTGAGGGGGACAGGGGAGAGGCCGAGCAGTTCTTC,CASSEGDRGEAEQFF
TRBJ1-2,TRBD1,TRBV4-3,-,TGCGCCAGCAGCCCGGGACAGGGGGCTAACTATGGCTACACCTTC,CASSPGQGANYGYTF
TRBJ1-6,-,TRBV24-1,medium-sized,TGTGCCACCAGTGATTTGTTTTGGGACACCCCAGGGGATTCACCCCTCCACTTT,CATSDLFWDTPGDSPLHF
TRBJ1-1,-,TRBV10-3,-,TGTGCCATCAGTGAGTATGGCATGAACACTGAAGCTTTCTTT,CAISEYGMNTEAFF
TRBJ2-5,-,TRBV6-2/TRBV6-3,-,TGTGCCAGCAGTGGACTTTCGGTAGGGCAGACCCAGTACTTC,CASSGLSVGQTQYF
TRBJ2-3,TRBD2,TRBV4-3,once,TGCGCCAGCAGCCCTAGCGGGCCGAGCACAGATACGCAGTATTTT,CASSPSGPSTDTQYF
TRBJ1-5,-,TRBV10-3,-,TGTGCCATCAGTGAGTCGGGGGGGGTTAGCAATCAGCCCCAGCATTTT,CAISESGGVSNQPQHF
TRBJ2-3,-,TRBV19,-,TGTGCCAGTAGTATCCTCTATTTTGGCACAGATACGCAGTATTTT,CASSILYFGTDTQYF
TRBJ1-2,TRBD1,TRBV16,-,TGTGCCAGCAGCCAATTCACAGGGGATGGCTACACCTTC,CASSQFTGDGYTF
TRBJ2-7,TRBD2,TRBV19,-,TGTGCCAGTAGTATGAGTTCTAGCGGGAGTTACGAGCAGTACTTC,CASSMSSSGSYEQYF
TRBJ2-3,-,TRBV19,once,TGTGCCAGTAGTATAGATGCCTGGCTGACGCAGTATTTT,CASSIDAWLTQYF
TRBJ1-3,-,TRBV27,-,TGTGCCAGCAGACAGGTCTCTGGAAACACCATATATTTT,CASRQVSGNTIYF
TRBJ1-4,-,TRBV19,-,TGTGCCAGTAGTATAGGTCGTATGGAAAAACTGTTTTTT,CASSIGRMEKLFF
TRBJ1-6,TRBD1,TRBV9,-,TGTGCCAGCAGCGTCAGGACAGGGAATTCACCCCTCCACTTT,CASSVRTGNSPLHF
TRBJ2-7,-,TRBV6-2/TRBV6-3,once,TGTGCCAGCAGTACCCGGACAGCTTACGAGCAGTACTTC,CASSTRTAYEQYF
TRBJ2-1,TRBD2,TRBV19,-,TGTGCCAGTAGTATAGGGTCTAGCGGGAGCAATGAGCAGTTCTTC,CASSIGSSGSNEQFF
TRBJ2-3,TRBD2,TRBV12-5,-,TGTGCTAGTGGCCTACCTAGCGGGGGGTACACAGATACGCAGTATTTT,CASGLPSGGYTDTQYF
TRBJ2-7,TRBD1,TRBV30,-,TGTGCCTGGAGTGTATCTAGCTCCTGGGACAGAGGCTACGAGCAGTACTTC,CAWSVSSSWDRGYEQYF
TRBJ2-1,TRBD2,TRBV6-6,-,TGTGCCAGCAGAAACGTAGCGGGGGGAAGCAATGAGCAGTTCTTC,CASRNVAGGSNEQFF
TRBJ1-2,-,TRBV10-3,-,TGTGCCATCAGTGAGTCTTTAGTAACCCCGGAGGGCTACACCTTC,CAISESLVTPEGYTF
TRBJ2-3,TRBD1,TRBV5-1,-,TGCGCCAGCAGCTTAGGGACAGGGACGAGCACAGATACGCAGTATTTT,CASSLGTGTSTDTQYF
TRBJ2-2,TRBD1,TRBV7-6,-,TGTGCCAGCAGCTTAGGGGGACAGGGGATAACCGGGGAGCTGTTTTTT,CASSLGGQGITGELFF
TRBJ2-3,-,TRBV5-1,-,TGCGCCAGCAGCTTGACAGGGTCCACGGGGAATACGCAGTATTTT,CASSLTGSTGNTQYF
TRBJ1-6,TRBD1,TRBV4-3,many,TGCGCCAGCAGCCAATTGTCGGGGGACAGGGAAAATTCACCCCTCCACTTT,CASSQLSGDRENSPLHF